This record looks at one T cell receptor beta chain sequence and its context. The antigen is unknown. This specimen belongs to a study of T cell repertoires in cytomegalovirus infection. Study information: Carrying CMV and the relevant HLA type showed in public TCR beta signatures. Study conclusions and caveats: Public TCR beta family frequency separated CMV-and-HLA carriers, including in an independent cohort. HLA-C-restricted TCR beta clonotypes specific for CMV led the ex vivo response.

Germline CDR1 MGHRA, CDR2 YSYEKL. The CDR3 is 16 amino acids. Trimming pared 2 bases from V and 0 bases from J, leaving 11 bases between. TCRdb redid the calling of the reads with MiXCR, one entry per CDR3 protein. The table shows hundreds of thousands of distinct CDR3 sequences, with approximately 25% occurring only once. The specimen was CD8+ T cells from PBMCs. The receptor was derived from a human donor in good health (CMV status not recorded). Some clones in this sample may be carry-over from other donors' samples. This chain uses TRBV4-1 with TRBJ1-3; D is undetermined. DNA for the CDR3: TGCGCCAGCAGCCAACCTGAGGGAGCCTCTGGAAACACCATATATTTT. Translating gives CASSQPEGASGNTIYF.